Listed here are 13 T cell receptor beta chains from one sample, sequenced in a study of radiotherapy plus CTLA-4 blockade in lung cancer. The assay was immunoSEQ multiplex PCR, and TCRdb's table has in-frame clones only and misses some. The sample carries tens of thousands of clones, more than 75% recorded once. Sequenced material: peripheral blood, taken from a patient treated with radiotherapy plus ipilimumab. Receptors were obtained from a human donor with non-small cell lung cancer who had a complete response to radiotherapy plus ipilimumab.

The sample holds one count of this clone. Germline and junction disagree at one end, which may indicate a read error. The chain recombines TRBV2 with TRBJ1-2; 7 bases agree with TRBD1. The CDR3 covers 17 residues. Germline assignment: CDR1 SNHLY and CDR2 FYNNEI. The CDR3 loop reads CASSQAITTGPNYGYTF. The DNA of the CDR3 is TGTGCCAGCAGTCAAGCAATAACGACAGGGCCTAACTATGGCTACACCTTC.

CDR3 in DNA: TGCGCCAGCAGCCAAGATGCGGGACAGACAAGAAACACCATATATTTT. It specifies CASSQDAGQTRNTIYF. This chain links TRBV4-3 with TRBJ1-3, with 7 bases identical to TRBD1. J gave up 5 bases and V 0 bases, and 7 bases lay outside the gene matches. The CDR3 has 16 amino acids. Looked up from germline, CDR1 is LGHNA and CDR2 is YSLEER.

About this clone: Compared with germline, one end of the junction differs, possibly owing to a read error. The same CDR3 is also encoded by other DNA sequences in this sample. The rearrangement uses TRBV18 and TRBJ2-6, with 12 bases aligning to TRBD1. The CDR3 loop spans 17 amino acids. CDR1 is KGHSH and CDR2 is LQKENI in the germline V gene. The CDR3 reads CASSPGQGASGANVLTF. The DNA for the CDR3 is TGTGCCAGCTCACCGGGACAGGGGGCTTCTGGAGCCAACGTCCTGACTTTC.

CDR3 sequence: CASSQGGSQPQHF. DNA of the CDR3: TGTGCCAGCAGCCAGGGGGGCAGTCAGCCCCAGCATTTT. This chain joins TRBV14 and TRBJ1-5, with D perhaps TRBD1 (6 bases). Between the trimmed V and J ends, which lost 3 bases and 6 bases, there was a span of 9 bases. Germline-derived CDR1 and CDR2 are SGHDN and FVKESK. CDR3 length: 13 amino acids.

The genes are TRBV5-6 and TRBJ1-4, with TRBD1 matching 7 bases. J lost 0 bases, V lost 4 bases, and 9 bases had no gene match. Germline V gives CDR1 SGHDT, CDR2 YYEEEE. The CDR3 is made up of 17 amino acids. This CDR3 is CASSHHRGGTTNEKLFF. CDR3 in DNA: TGTGCCAGCAGCCACCACAGGGGAGGGACAACTAATGAAAAACTGTTTTTT.

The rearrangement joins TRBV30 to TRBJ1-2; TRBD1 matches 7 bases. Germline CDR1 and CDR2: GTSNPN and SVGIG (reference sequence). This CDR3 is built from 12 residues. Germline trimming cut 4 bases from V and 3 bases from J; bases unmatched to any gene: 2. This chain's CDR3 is CAWKGQHYGYTF. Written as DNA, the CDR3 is TGTGCCTGGAAGGGACAGCACTATGGCTACACCTTC.

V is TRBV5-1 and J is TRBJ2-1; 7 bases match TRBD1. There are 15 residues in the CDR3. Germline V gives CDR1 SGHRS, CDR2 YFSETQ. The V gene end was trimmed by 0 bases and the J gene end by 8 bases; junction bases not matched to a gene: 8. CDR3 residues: CASSLGQGLVDEQFF. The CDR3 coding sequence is TGCGCCAGCAGCTTGGGACAGGGATTAGTCGATGAGCAGTTCTTC.

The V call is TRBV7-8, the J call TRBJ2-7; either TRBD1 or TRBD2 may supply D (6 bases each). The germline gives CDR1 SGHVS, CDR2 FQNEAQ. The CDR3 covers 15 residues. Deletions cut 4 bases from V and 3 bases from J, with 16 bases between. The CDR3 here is CASSSFRGGLYEQYF. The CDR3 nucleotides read TGTGCCAGCAGCTCCTTCCGAGGGGGACTCTACGAGCAGTACTTC.

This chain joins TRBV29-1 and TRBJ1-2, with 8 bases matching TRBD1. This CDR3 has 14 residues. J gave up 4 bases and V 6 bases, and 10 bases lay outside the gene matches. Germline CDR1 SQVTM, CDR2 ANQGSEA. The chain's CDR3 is CSVTRQGTFYGYTF. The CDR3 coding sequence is TGCAGCGTAACTCGACAGGGGACTTTCTATGGCTACACCTTC.

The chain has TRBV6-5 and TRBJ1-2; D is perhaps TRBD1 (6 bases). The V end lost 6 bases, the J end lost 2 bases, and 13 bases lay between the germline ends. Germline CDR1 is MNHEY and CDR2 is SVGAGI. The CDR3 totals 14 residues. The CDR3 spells CASSLSTGNYGYTF. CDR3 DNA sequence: TGTGCCAGCAGCCTTTCCACAGGGAACTATGGCTACACCTTC.

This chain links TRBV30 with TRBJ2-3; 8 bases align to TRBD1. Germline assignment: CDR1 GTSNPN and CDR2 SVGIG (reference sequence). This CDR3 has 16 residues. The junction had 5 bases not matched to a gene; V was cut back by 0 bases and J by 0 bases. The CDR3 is CAWSVQGGFSTDTQYF. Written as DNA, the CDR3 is TGTGCCTGGAGTGTACAGGGGGGATTCAGCACAGATACGCAGTATTTT. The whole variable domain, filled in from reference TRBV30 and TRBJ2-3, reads SQTIHQWPATLVQPVGSPLSLECTVEGTSNPNLYWYRQAAGRGLQLLFYSVGIGQISSEVPQNLSASRPQDRQFILSSKKLLLSDSGFYLCAWSVQGGFSTDTQYFGPGTRLTVL.

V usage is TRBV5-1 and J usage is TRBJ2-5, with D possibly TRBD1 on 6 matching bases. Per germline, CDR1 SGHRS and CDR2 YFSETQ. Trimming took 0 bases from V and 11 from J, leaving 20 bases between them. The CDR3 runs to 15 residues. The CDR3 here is CASSLAPGQDPGQYF. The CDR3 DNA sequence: TGCGCCAGCAGCTTGGCCCCGGGACAAGACCCGGGACAGTACTTC.

This chain's CDR3 is CASWGKGDWSNQPQHF. CDR3 sequence (DNA): TGTGCCAGCTGGGGAAAAGGGGACTGGAGCAATCAGCCCCAGCATTTT. The chain is built from TRBV28 and TRBJ1-5, with a weak D call TRBD1 (5 bases). Germline-derived CDR1 and CDR2 are MDHEN and SYDVKM. V was trimmed by 8 bases and J by 1 base, leaving 18 bases between them. The CDR3 is made up of 16 amino acids.